The 4 T cell receptor beta chains presented below share a single source sample, sequenced in a study of T cells in Graves' hyperthyroidism and ophthalmopathy. The TCR beta CDR3 regions underwent amplification using RNA transcripts as the source. HTBI primers were the set used in a first-round RT-PCR of the TCR CDR3. MiXCR, applied by TCRdb to the multiplex PCR reads, yields one record per CDR3 protein. The table has about 270,000 distinct CDR3 sequences, approximately 21% seen once. Material for sequencing was blood. These receptor sequences come from a man aged 30 to 45 with Graves' ophthalmopathy.

This clonotype showed up many times. The rearrangement joins TRBV11-2 to TRBJ2-3, with 10 nucleotides matching TRBD2. The J segment lost 2 bases and the V segment lost 4 bases, leaving 6 bases of the junction unmatched. The CDR3 length is 16 residues. Per germline, CDR1 SGHAT and CDR2 FQNNGV. The CDR3 DNA reads as TGTGCCAGCAGCTCCCAAGCGGGAGGGAACACAGATACGCAGTATTTT. It specifies CASSSQAGGNTDTQYF.

The sample holds many counts of this clonotype. V is TRBV7-2 and J is TRBJ2-5; TRBD2 aligns across 9 bases. Germline assignment: CDR1 SGHTA and CDR2 FQGNSA. CDR3 length equals 14 residues. Trimming took 5 bases from V and 5 from J; bases not matched to a gene: 6. CDR3 DNA sequence: TGTGCCAGCAGCAAGAGCGGGGGGAGGGAGACCCAGTACTTC. This encodes CASSKSGGRETQYF.

This clonotype was seen ten or more times. The J gene is TRBJ2-1, the V gene TRBV11-2; D is tentatively TRBD1 or TRBD2 (5 bases each). The CDR3 has 14 amino acids. V was shortened by 2 bases and J by 5 bases, with 10 bases between the two germline ends. The V gene's germline CDR1 is SGHAT and CDR2 FQNNGV. The CDR3 region has the DNA TGTGCCAGCAGCTTATACGGGGCCGACAATGAGCAGTTCTTC. Residues: CASSLYGADNEQFF.

The chain joins TRBV20-1 to TRBJ1-3, with D maybe TRBD1 (5 bases). The germline V gene has CDR1 DFQATT and CDR2 SNEGSKA (reference sequence). The CDR3 totals 15 residues. The V and J ends lost 3 bases and 2 bases respectively, with 14 bases between them. CDR3 bases: TGCAGTGCTAGTACAGTGGGGGGGGCTGGAAACACCATATATTTT. Encoded protein: CSASTVGGAGNTIYF.